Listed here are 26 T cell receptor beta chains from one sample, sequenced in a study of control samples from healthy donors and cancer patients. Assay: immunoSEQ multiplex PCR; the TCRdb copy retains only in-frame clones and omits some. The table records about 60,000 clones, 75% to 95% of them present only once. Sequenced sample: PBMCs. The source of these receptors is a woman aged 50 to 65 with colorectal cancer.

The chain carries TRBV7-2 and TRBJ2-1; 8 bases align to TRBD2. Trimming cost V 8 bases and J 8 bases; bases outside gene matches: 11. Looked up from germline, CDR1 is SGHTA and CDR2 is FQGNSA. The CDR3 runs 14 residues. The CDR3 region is CASAGLAGGDEQFF. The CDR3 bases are TGTGCCAGCGCCGGGCTAGCGGGTGGGGATGAGCAGTTCTTC.

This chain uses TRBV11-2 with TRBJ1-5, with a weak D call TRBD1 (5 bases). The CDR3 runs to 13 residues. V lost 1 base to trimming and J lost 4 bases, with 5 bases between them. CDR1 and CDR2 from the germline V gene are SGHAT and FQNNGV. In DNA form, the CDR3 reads TGTGCCAGCAGCTTAGGACAGAATCAGCCCCAGCATTTT. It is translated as CASSLGQNQPQHF. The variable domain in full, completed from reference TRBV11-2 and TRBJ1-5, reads EAGVAQSPRYKIIEKRQSVAFWCNPISGHATLYWYQQILGQGPKLLIQFQNNGVVDDSQLPKDRFSAERLKGVDSTLKIQPAKLEDSAVYLCASSLGQNQPQHFGDGTRLSIL.

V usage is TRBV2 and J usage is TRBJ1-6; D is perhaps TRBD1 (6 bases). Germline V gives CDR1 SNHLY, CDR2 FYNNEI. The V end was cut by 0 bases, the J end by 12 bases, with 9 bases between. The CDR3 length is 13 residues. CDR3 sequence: CASSEAWGQPLHF. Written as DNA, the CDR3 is TGTGCCAGCAGTGAAGCATGGGGGCAACCCCTCCACTTT. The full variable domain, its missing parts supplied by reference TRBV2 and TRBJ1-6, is EPEVTQTPSHQVTQMGQEVILRCVPISNHLYFYWYRQILGQKVEFLVSFYNNEISEKSEIFDDQFSVERPDGSNFTLKIRSTKLEDSAMYFCASSEAWGQPLHFGNGTRLTVT.

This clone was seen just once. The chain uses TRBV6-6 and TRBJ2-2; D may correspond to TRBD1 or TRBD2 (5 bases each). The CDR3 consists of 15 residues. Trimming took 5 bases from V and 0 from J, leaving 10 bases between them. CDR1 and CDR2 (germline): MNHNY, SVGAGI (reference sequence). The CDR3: CASSPRGANTGELFF. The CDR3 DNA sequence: TGTGCCAGCAGTCCCCGAGGGGCGAACACCGGGGAGCTGTTTTTT.

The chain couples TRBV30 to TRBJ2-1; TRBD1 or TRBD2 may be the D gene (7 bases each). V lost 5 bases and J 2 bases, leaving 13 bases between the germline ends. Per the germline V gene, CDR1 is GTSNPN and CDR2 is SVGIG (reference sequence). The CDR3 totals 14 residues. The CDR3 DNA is TGTGCCTGGCAGTCAGGGGGGGCCTACAATGAGCAGTTCTTC. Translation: CAWQSGGAYNEQFF.

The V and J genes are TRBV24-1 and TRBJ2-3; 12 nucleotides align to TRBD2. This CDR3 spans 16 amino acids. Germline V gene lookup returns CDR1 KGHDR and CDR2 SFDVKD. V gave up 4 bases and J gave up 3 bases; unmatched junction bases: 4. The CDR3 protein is CATSDAGTSGTDTQYF. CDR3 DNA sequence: TGTGCCACCAGTGACGCCGGGACTAGCGGGACAGATACGCAGTATTTT.

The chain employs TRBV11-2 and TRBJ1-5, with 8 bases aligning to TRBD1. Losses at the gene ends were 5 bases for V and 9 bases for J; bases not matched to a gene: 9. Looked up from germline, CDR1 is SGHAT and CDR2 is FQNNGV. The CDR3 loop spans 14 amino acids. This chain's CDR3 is CASSATGDEGPQHF. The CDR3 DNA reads TGTGCCAGCAGCGCGACAGGGGACGAGGGGCCCCAGCATTTT.

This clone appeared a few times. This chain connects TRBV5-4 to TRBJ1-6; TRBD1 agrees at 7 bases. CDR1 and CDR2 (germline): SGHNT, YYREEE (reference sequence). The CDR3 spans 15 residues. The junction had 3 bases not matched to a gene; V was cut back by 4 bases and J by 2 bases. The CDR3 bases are TGTGCCAGCAGCATCGGGACAGCCTATAATTCACCCCTCCACTTT. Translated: CASSIGTAYNSPLHF.

The CDR3 protein is CASSLGTGGNYGYTF. The CDR3 DNA follows: TGTGCCAGCAGCTTAGGGACAGGGGGGAACTATGGCTACACCTTC. The chain joins TRBV7-8 to TRBJ1-2, with 10 bases identical to TRBD1. V was clipped by 1 base and J by 2 bases; unmatched bases: 1. This CDR3 has 15 amino acids. Germline CDR1 and CDR2: SGHVS and FQNEAQ. The whole variable domain, remainder taken from reference TRBV7-8 and TRBJ1-2, is GAGVSQSPRYKVAKRGQDVALRCDPISGHVSLFWYQQALGQGPEFLTYFQNEAQLDKSGLPSDRFFAERPEGSVSTLKIQRTQQEDSAVYLCASSLGTGGNYGYTFGSGTRLTVV.

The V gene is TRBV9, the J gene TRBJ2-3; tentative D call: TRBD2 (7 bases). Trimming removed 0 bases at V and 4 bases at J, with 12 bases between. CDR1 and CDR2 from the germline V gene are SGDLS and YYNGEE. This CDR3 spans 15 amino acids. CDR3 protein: CASSVGPGGADTQYF. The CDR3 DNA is TGTGCCAGCAGCGTAGGTCCGGGGGGCGCAGATACGCAGTATTTT.

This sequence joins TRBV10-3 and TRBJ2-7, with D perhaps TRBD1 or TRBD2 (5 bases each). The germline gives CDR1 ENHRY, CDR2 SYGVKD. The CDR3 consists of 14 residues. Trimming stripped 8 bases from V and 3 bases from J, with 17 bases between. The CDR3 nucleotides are TGTGCCATCGGAGAATTCACGGGACGCTACGAGCAGTACTTC. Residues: CAIGEFTGRYEQYF.

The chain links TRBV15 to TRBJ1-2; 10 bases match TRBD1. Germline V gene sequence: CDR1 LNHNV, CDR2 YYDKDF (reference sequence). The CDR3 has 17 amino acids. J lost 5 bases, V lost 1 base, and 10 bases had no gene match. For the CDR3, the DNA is TGTGCCACCAGCAGAGGACTTCGACAGGGGGCTGGGTATGGCTACACCTTC. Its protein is CATSRGLRQGAGYGYTF.

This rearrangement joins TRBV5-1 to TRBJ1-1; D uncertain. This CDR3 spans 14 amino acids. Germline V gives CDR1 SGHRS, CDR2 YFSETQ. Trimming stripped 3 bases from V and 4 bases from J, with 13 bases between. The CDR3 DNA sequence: TGCGCCAGCAGCTGGGGAATAAGGGCCACTGAAGCTTTCTTT. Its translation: CASSWGIRATEAFF.

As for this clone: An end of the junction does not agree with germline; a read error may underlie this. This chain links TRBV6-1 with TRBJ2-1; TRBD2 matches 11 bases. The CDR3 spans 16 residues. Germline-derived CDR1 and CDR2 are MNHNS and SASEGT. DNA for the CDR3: TGTGCCAGCAGTAAAGCCGGGACTAGCGGACGCAATGAGCAGTTCTTC. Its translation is CASSKAGTSGRNEQFF.

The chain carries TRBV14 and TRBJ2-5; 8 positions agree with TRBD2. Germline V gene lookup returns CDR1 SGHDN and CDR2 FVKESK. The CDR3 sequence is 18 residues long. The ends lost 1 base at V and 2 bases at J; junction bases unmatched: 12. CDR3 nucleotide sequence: TGTGCCAGCAGCCAAGTTGGGCGTGAGCGGGAGATACAAGAGACCCAGTACTTC. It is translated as CASSQVGREREIQETQYF. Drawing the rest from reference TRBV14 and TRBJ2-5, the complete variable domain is EAGVTQFPSHSVIEKGQTVTLRCDPISGHDNLYWYRRVMGKEIKFLLHFVKESKQDESGMPNNRFLAERTGGTYSTLKVQPAELEDSGVYFCASSQVGREREIQETQYFGPGTRLLVL.

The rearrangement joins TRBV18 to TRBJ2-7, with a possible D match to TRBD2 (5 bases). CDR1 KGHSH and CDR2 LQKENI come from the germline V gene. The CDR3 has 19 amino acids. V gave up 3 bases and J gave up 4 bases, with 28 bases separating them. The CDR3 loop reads CASSPLTIRGKGALYEQYF. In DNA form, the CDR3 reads TGTGCCAGCTCACCCCTGACGATAAGAGGGAAGGGAGCTCTTTACGAGCAGTACTTC.

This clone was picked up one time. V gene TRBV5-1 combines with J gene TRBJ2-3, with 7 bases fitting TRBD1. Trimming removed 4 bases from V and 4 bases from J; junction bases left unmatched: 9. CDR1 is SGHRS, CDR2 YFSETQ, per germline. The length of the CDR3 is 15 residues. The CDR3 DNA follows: TGCGCCAGCAGCACGGACAGGAAGTCCTCAGATACGCAGTATTTT. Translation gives CASSTDRKSSDTQYF.

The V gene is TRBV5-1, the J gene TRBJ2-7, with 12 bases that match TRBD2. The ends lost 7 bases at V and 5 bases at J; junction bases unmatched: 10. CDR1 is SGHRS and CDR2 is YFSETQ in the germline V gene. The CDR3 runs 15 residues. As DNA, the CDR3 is TGCGCCAGCCGGACTAGCGGGGCCTCTAGGGACGAGCAGTACTTC. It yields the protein CASRTSGASRDEQYF.

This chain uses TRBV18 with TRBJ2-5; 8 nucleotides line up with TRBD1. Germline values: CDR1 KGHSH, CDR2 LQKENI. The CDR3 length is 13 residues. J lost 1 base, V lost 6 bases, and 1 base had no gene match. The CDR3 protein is CASSRGPQETQYF. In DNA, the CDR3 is TGTGCCAGCTCCAGGGGGCCCCAAGAGACCCAGTACTTC.

The CDR3 is CASSSDRGRYEQYF. CDR3 DNA sequence: TGTGCCAGTAGTTCCGACAGGGGGCGATACGAGCAGTACTTC. The genes are TRBV19 and TRBJ2-7; 10 nucleotides agree with TRBD1. This CDR3 comprises 14 residues. V lost 5 bases and J lost 4; bases outside the gene matches: 5. Germline V lookup: CDR1 LNHDA, CDR2 SQIVND (reference sequence).

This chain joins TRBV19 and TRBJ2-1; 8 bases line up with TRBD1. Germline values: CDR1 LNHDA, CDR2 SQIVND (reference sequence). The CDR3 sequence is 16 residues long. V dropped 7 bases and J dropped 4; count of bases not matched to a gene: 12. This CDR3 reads CASTPFRDRPYNEQFF. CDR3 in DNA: TGTGCCAGTACTCCCTTCCGGGACAGGCCATACAATGAGCAGTTCTTC.

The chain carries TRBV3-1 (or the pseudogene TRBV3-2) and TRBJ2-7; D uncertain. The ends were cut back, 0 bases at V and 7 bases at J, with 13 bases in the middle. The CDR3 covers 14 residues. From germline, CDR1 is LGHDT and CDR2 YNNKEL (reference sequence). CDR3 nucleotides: TGTGCCAGCAGCCAAGATCCCCCCGCGGATGAGCAGTACTTC. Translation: CASSQDPPADEQYF.

The CDR3 nucleotides are TGTGCCATCAGATCCGACAGCCGCTCCTACGAGCAGTACTTC. Translating gives CAIRSDSRSYEQYF. V is TRBV10-3 and J is TRBJ2-7, with a possible D match to TRBD1 (5 bases). The length of the CDR3 is 14 residues. CDR1 and CDR2 from the germline V gene are ENHRY and SYGVKD. V lost 6 bases and J 0 bases, leaving 12 bases between the germline ends.

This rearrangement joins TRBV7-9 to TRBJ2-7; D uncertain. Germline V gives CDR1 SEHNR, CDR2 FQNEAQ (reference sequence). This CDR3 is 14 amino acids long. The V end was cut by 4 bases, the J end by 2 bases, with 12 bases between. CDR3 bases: TGTGCCAGCAGCTCCAAGGTAGGGACCTACGAGCAGTACTTC. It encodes CASSSKVGTYEQYF.

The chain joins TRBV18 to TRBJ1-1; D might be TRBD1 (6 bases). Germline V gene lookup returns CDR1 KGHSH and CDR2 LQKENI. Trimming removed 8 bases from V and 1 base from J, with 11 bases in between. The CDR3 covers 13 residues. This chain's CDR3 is CASARGSNTEAFF. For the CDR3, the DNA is TGTGCCAGCGCGAGGGGGTCGAACACTGAAGCTTTCTTT. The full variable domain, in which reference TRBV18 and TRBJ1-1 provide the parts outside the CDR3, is NAGVMQNPRHLVRRRGQEARLRCSPMKGHSHVYWYRQLPEEGLKFMVYLQKENIIDESGMPKERFSAEFPKEGPSILRIQQVVRGDSAAYFCASARGSNTEAFFGQGTRLTVV.

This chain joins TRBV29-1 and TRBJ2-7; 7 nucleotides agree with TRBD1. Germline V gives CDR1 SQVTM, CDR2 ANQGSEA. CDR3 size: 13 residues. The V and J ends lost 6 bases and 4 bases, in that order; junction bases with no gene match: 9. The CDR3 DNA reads TGCAGCGTCTCTTACGGGACAGCATACGAGCAGTACTTC. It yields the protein CSVSYGTAYEQYF.